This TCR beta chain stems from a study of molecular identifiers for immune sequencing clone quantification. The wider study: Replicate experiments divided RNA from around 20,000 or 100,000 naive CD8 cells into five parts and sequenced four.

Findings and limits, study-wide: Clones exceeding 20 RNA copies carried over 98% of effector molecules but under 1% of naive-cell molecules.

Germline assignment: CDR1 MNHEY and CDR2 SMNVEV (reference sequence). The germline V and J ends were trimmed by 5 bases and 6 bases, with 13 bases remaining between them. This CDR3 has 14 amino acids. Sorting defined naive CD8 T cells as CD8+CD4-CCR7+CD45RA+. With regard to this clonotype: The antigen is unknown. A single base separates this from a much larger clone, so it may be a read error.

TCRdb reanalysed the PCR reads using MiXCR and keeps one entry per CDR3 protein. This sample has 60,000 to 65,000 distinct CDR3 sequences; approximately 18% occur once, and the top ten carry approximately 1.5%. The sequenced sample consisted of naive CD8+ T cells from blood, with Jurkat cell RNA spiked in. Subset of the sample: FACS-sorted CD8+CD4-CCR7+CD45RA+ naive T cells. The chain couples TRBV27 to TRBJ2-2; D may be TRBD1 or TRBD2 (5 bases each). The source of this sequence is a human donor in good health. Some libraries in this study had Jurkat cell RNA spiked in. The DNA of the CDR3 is TGTGCCAGCAGTCCAGGGACGCTCTCCGGGGAGCTGTTTTTT. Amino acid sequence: CASSPGTLSGELFF.